Listed below are T cell receptor beta chains from one sample, sequenced in a study of somatic mutations in cytotoxic T cells in rheumatoid arthritis. Method: immunoSEQ multiplex PCR; TCRdb's copy keeps in-frame clones and lacks some. In the table there are 15,000 to 20,000 clones, roughly 77% of which are singletons. The material sequenced was CD8+ T cells sorted from blood. The receptors come from an adult with rheumatoid arthritis. CDR3s include the opening cysteine and the closing phenylalanine or tryptophan. The D gene is left open where the match is weak.

D gene: NA; V gene: TRBV7-6; CDR3 protein: CASSLTHVGQETQYF
D gene: NA; V gene: TRBV11-1; CDR3 protein: CASSPRVASYEQYF
D gene: NA; V gene: TRBV6-4; CDR3 protein: CASSVGGTDTQYF
D gene: NA; V gene: TRBV6-1; CDR3 protein: CASTDREAYNEQFF
D gene: TRBD1; V gene: TRBV4-1; CDR3 protein: CASSHSAGGAMNF
D gene: TRBD2; V gene: TRBV15; CDR3 protein: CASGTSPIPYNEQFF
D gene: NA; V gene: TRBV25-1; CDR3 protein: CASSFEVNEQYF
D gene: TRBD1; V gene: TRBV7-9; CDR3 protein: CASSPRTGRNNEQFF
D gene: TRBD1; V gene: TRBV28; CDR3 protein: CASSLPGQGSSYNSPLHF
D gene: NA; V gene: TRBV9; CDR3 protein: CASSVATRTTSQVAQYF
D gene: TRBD1; V gene: TRBV5-6; CDR3 protein: CASSPGQGGYEQYF
D gene: NA; V gene: TRBV29-1; CDR3 protein: CSANLPGSAGNSETQYF
D gene: NA; V gene: TRBV4-2; CDR3 protein: CASSQGGYEQYF
D gene: NA; V gene: TRBV28; CDR3 protein: CASSFVAEGNEKLFF
D gene: NA; V gene: TRBV27; CDR3 protein: CASSPTGPNTEAFF
D gene: NA; V gene: TRBV27; CDR3 protein: CASSPRALWGSGTGELFF
D gene: NA; V gene: TRBV4-3; CDR3 protein: CASSPNLRDGAAYGYTF
D gene: NA; V gene: TRBV28; CDR3 protein: CASSWPSGERTYEQYF
D gene: TRBD1; V gene: TRBV15; CDR3 protein: CATRRGQGDTDTQYF
D gene: TRBD2; V gene: TRBV27; CDR3 protein: CASRLSGNSYNEQFF
D gene: NA; V gene: TRBV5-4; CDR3 protein: CASTGQTEFNYGYTF
D gene: NA; V gene: TRBV5-1; CDR3 protein: CASSPGGPYNEQFF
D gene: NA; V gene: TRBV27; CDR3 protein: CASSLGGGSTEAFF
D gene: TRBD1; V gene: TRBV7-8; CDR3 protein: CASSSDRVETQYF
D gene: NA; V gene: TRBV2; CDR3 protein: CASSRRTGEETQYF
D gene: NA; V gene: TRBV10-2; CDR3 protein: CASSDGGQSNNYGYTF
D gene: NA; V gene: TRBV7-3; CDR3 protein: CASSLMPGARNEQFF
D gene: NA; V gene: TRBV5-6; CDR3 protein: CASSFGSNEQFF
D gene: TRBD2; V gene: TRBV2; CDR3 protein: CASSRTSGRLADTQYF
D gene: TRBD2; V gene: TRBV7-6; CDR3 protein: CASSLSASGSGLTDTQYF